A selection of T cell receptor beta chains follows, all from one sample in a study of Graves' ophthalmopathy and Graves' hyperthyroidism. TCRdb recomputed calls from the multiplex PCR reads with MiXCR, one row per CDR3 protein. The profile shows around 1,000,000 distinct CDR3 sequences, 36% of them singletons. Sample: peripheral blood or thyroid tissue (not recorded which). These receptors were obtained from an adult man with Graves' hyperthyroidism. Each CDR3 is given with its conserved first and last residue. A D gene is named only where the DNA matches it firmly. Size tells how often a clone was seen (once, few, many) or the class of an expanded clone, and some rows leave it out.

J gene: TRBJ2-7; clone size: -; V gene: TRBV10-3; D gene: TRBD1; CDR3 protein: CAISPKTGINTGELYF; CDR3 DNA: TGTGCCATCAGTCCAAAGACAGGGATAAACACCGGGGAGCTGTACTTC
J gene: TRBJ2-7; clone size: many; V gene: TRBV12-3/TRBV12-4; D gene: -; CDR3 protein: CASSLGGNSYEQYF; CDR3 DNA: TGTGCCAGCAGCTTAGGCGGGAACTCCTACGAGCAGTACTTC
J gene: TRBJ1-4; clone size: once; V gene: TRBV29-1; D gene: TRBD1; CDR3 protein: CSAQGDRAWEFFF; CDR3 DNA: TGCAGCGCTCAGGGGGACCGGGCGTGGGAGTTCTTTTTT
J gene: TRBJ2-5; clone size: many; V gene: TRBV7-9; D gene: -; CDR3 protein: CASSFRQTAETQYF; CDR3 DNA: TGTGCCAGCAGCTTCAGACAGACTGCGGAGACCCAGTACTTC
J gene: TRBJ2-1; clone size: -; V gene: TRBV7-9; D gene: -; CDR3 protein: CASSSGSHEQFF; CDR3 DNA: TGTGCCAGCAGCTCGGGGAGTCACGAGCAGTTCTTC
J gene: TRBJ2-7; clone size: many; V gene: TRBV2; D gene: -; CDR3 protein: CASTEGGGGTYEQYF; CDR3 DNA: TGTGCCAGCACCGAAGGTGGAGGAGGCACCTACGAGCAGTACTTC
J gene: TRBJ1-2; clone size: -; V gene: TRBV5-1; D gene: -; CDR3 protein: CASTVQGADGYTF; CDR3 DNA: TGCGCCAGCACCGTCCAGGGCGCGGATGGCTACACCTTC
J gene: TRBJ2-2; clone size: many; V gene: TRBV20-1; D gene: -; CDR3 protein: CSATDGNTGELFF; CDR3 DNA: TGCAGTGCTACGGACGGGAACACCGGGGAGCTGTTTTTT
J gene: TRBJ2-1; clone size: -; V gene: TRBV20-1; D gene: TRBD2; CDR3 protein: CSARGGSSYNEQFF; CDR3 DNA: TGCAGTGCTAGGGGCGGGAGCTCCTACAATGAGCAGTTCTTC
J gene: TRBJ2-2; clone size: few; V gene: TRBV12-3/TRBV12-4; D gene: TRBD1; CDR3 protein: CASSPADRDGGELFF; CDR3 DNA: TGTGCCAGCAGTCCGGCGGACAGGGACGGCGGGGAGCTGTTTTTT
J gene: TRBJ1-3; clone size: many; V gene: TRBV9; D gene: TRBD1; CDR3 protein: CASSSGGKAGNTIYF; CDR3 DNA: TGTGCCAGCAGCTCAGGGGGGAAAGCTGGAAACACCATATATTTT
J gene: TRBJ2-7; clone size: few; V gene: TRBV7-2; D gene: -; CDR3 protein: CASSSSGRGPSSYEQYF; CDR3 DNA: TGTGCCAGCAGCTCTTCCGGCCGGGGCCCGAGCTCCTACGAGCAGTACTTC
J gene: TRBJ2-6; clone size: few; V gene: TRBV6-5; D gene: -; CDR3 protein: CASSYGATSGANVLTF; CDR3 DNA: TGTGCCAGCAGTTACGGGGCGACCTCTGGGGCCAACGTCCTGACTTTC
J gene: TRBJ2-6; clone size: many; V gene: TRBV19; D gene: -; CDR3 protein: CASILNGVSGANVLTF; CDR3 DNA: TGTGCCAGTATCCTAAACGGGGTCTCTGGGGCCAACGTCCTGACTTTC
J gene: TRBJ2-2; clone size: -; V gene: TRBV20-1; D gene: TRBD2; CDR3 protein: CSASSGLAGWELFF; CDR3 DNA: TGCAGTGCTAGCTCGGGACTAGCGGGATGGGAGCTGTTTTTT
J gene: TRBJ1-6; clone size: few; V gene: TRBV7-9; D gene: -; CDR3 protein: CASSLAFGASPLHF; CDR3 DNA: TGTGCCAGCAGCTTAGCATTTGGGGCATCACCCCTCCACTTT
J gene: TRBJ2-7; clone size: many; V gene: TRBV7-6; D gene: TRBD1; CDR3 protein: CASSLSGRGQSYEQYF; CDR3 DNA: TGTGCCAGCAGCTTATCGGGCAGGGGGCAGTCCTACGAGCAGTACTTC
J gene: TRBJ1-5; clone size: -; V gene: TRBV6-5; D gene: -; CDR3 protein: CASSYSNRGWEPQHF; CDR3 DNA: TGTGCCAGCAGTTACTCGAATCGGGGATGGGAGCCCCAGCATTTT
J gene: TRBJ2-5; clone size: -; V gene: TRBV18; D gene: TRBD2; CDR3 protein: CASSPNGGAAQETQYF; CDR3 DNA: TGTGCCAGCTCACCTAACGGGGGGGCCGCTCAAGAGACCCAGTACTTC
J gene: TRBJ1-2; clone size: -; V gene: TRBV10-3; D gene: -; CDR3 protein: CASSYWVEGSYGYTF; CDR3 DNA: TGTGCCAGCAGTTACTGGGTTGAAGGATCCTATGGCTACACCTTC
J gene: TRBJ1-2; clone size: -; V gene: TRBV30; D gene: -; CDR3 protein: CAWSVKASPYGYTF; CDR3 DNA: TGTGCCTGGAGTGTAAAGGCATCCCCATATGGCTACACCTTC
J gene: TRBJ2-2; clone size: -; V gene: TRBV7-8; D gene: TRBD1; CDR3 protein: CASSLFRYRQGTNTGELFF; CDR3 DNA: TGTGCCAGCAGCTTATTTAGATACAGACAGGGGACGAACACCGGGGAGCTGTTTTTT
J gene: TRBJ1-1; clone size: -; V gene: TRBV25-1; D gene: -; CDR3 protein: CASTWEEQNTEAFF; CDR3 DNA: TGTGCCAGCACTTGGGAGGAACAGAACACTGAAGCTTTCTTT
J gene: TRBJ2-7; clone size: -; V gene: TRBV4-1; D gene: -; CDR3 protein: CASSQAHRRDVGEQYF; CDR3 DNA: TGCGCCAGCAGCCAGGCACATAGAAGGGACGTGGGCGAGCAGTACTTC
J gene: TRBJ2-5; clone size: -; V gene: TRBV7-6; D gene: -; CDR3 protein: CASSSMGCRQQPQETQYF; CDR3 DNA: TGCGCCAGCAGCTCCATGGGATGTCGACAGCAGCCCCAAGAGACCCAGTACTTC
J gene: TRBJ1-5; clone size: -; V gene: TRBV29-1; D gene: -; CDR3 protein: CSVEVGRVQPQHF; CDR3 DNA: TGCAGCGTTGAAGTGGGCCGGGTGCAGCCCCAGCATTTT
J gene: TRBJ1-1; clone size: many; V gene: TRBV5-1; D gene: -; CDR3 protein: CASRIVDTEAFF; CDR3 DNA: TGCGCCAGCAGGATTGTTGACACTGAAGCTTTCTTT
J gene: TRBJ2-7; clone size: many; V gene: TRBV29-1; D gene: -; CDR3 protein: CSVVGDKGVYEQYF; CDR3 DNA: TGCAGCGTTGTGGGGGACAAAGGCGTCTACGAGCAGTACTTC
J gene: TRBJ1-6; clone size: many; V gene: TRBV20-1; D gene: -; CDR3 protein: CSTRHRSSYNSPLHF; CDR3 DNA: TGCAGTACTAGGCACAGGAGCTCCTATAATTCACCCCTCCACTTT
J gene: TRBJ2-7; clone size: once; V gene: TRBV10-3; D gene: -; CDR3 protein: CASSKEGGYEQYF; CDR3 DNA: TGTGCCAGCAGTAAGGAAGGAGGCTACGAGCAGTACTTC
J gene: TRBJ2-7; clone size: once; V gene: TRBV25-1; D gene: -; CDR3 protein: CASSEFPGRDDGSEQYF; CDR3 DNA: TGTGCCAGCAGTGAATTCCCGGGGCGGGACGACGGTTCCGAGCAGTACTTC
J gene: TRBJ2-3; clone size: once; V gene: TRBV2; D gene: TRBD1; CDR3 protein: CASRQQGATTDTQYF; CDR3 DNA: TGTGCCAGCAGGCAACAGGGGGCAACGACAGATACGCAGTATTTT
J gene: TRBJ2-6; clone size: many; V gene: TRBV19; D gene: -; CDR3 protein: CASHVGSSGANVLTF; CDR3 DNA: TGTGCCAGCCACGTGGGAAGCTCTGGGGCCAACGTCCTGACTTTC
J gene: TRBJ1-5; clone size: -; V gene: TRBV2; D gene: -; CDR3 protein: CASSDDKETAGNQPQHF; CDR3 DNA: TGTGCCAGCAGTGATGATAAAGAGACGGCAGGCAATCAGCCCCAGCATTTT
J gene: TRBJ2-5; clone size: many; V gene: TRBV28; D gene: TRBD1; CDR3 protein: CASSLDRVRTQYF; CDR3 DNA: TGTGCCAGCAGCTTAGACAGGGTCAGGACCCAGTACTTC
J gene: TRBJ2-7; clone size: many; V gene: TRBV2; D gene: -; CDR3 protein: CASSGSDSYEQYF; CDR3 DNA: TGTGCCAGCAGTGGGTCGGACAGCTACGAGCAGTACTTC
J gene: TRBJ2-3; clone size: -; V gene: TRBV28; D gene: -; CDR3 protein: CASSFSRNPQYF; CDR3 DNA: TGTGCCAGCAGTTTCTCAAGGAATCCGCAGTATTTT
J gene: TRBJ2-2; clone size: many; V gene: TRBV14; D gene: -; CDR3 protein: CASSQLSNTGELFF; CDR3 DNA: TGTGCCAGCAGCCAACTCAGTAACACCGGGGAGCTGTTTTTT
J gene: TRBJ2-5; clone size: many; V gene: TRBV12-3/TRBV12-4; D gene: -; CDR3 protein: CASSLLTGQETQYF; CDR3 DNA: TGTGCCAGCAGTTTGTTGACAGGACAAGAGACCCAGTACTTC
J gene: TRBJ2-7; clone size: few; V gene: TRBV6-2/TRBV6-3; D gene: -; CDR3 protein: CASSYFYSQSYEQYF; CDR3 DNA: TGTGCCAGCAGTTACTTTTACAGCCAATCCTACGAGCAGTACTTC
J gene: TRBJ2-5; clone size: many; V gene: TRBV6-6; D gene: -; CDR3 protein: CASSYGGDTETQYF; CDR3 DNA: TGTGCCAGCAGTTACGGGGGGGACACGGAGACCCAGTACTTC
J gene: TRBJ2-6; clone size: -; V gene: TRBV6-5; D gene: -; CDR3 protein: CASKDGTSGANVLTF; CDR3 DNA: TGTGCCAGTAAGGACGGGACATCTGGGGCCAACGTCCTGACTTTC
J gene: TRBJ1-4; clone size: -; V gene: TRBV25-1; D gene: TRBD1; CDR3 protein: CASSELRGQGFTSEKLFF; CDR3 DNA: TGTGCCAGCAGTGAATTGCGGGGACAGGGGTTCACTAGTGAAAAACTGTTTTTC
J gene: TRBJ2-5; clone size: many; V gene: TRBV20-1; D gene: -; CDR3 protein: CSAAPTGMETQYF; CDR3 DNA: TGCAGTGCGGCCCCCACAGGGATGGAGACCCAGTACTTC
J gene: TRBJ1-1; clone size: -; V gene: TRBV6-2/TRBV6-3; D gene: -; CDR3 protein: CASEQEPMNTEAFF; CDR3 DNA: TGTGCCAGCGAACAGGAACCCATGAACACTGAAGCTTTCTTT
J gene: TRBJ2-7; clone size: many; V gene: TRBV20-1; D gene: TRBD2; CDR3 protein: CSAWEGLRGQYF; CDR3 DNA: TGCAGTGCCTGGGAGGGGCTACGAGGGCAGTACTTC